This TCR beta chain was recovered during a study of blood T cell repertoires in COVID-19 (TCRdb year 2020). Some background on the complete study: Samples covering the acute and convalescent phases of COVID-19 were provided by collaborators in the United States, Italy and Spain. Sample metadata almost always included a de-identified subject ID, COVID-19 status, age in years and sex. HLA class I and class II types, where available, came from metadata supplied by the sample provider rather than from assay-based typing. Deeply sampled blood TCRbeta repertoires from subjects exposed to, actively infected with, or recovered from COVID-19 were included in the dataset. A freely available public database, intended as a resource for researchers studying the immune response to SARS-CoV-2, is where the repertoires were released. The prospective study material was composed of cDNA or gDNA derived from T cells, B-cell-depleted T cells, or PBMCs. Samples came from the ongoing ImmuneRACE study (first 160 participants) plus 1,254 subjects from 6 global collaborators.

One collaborating source in Seattle enrolled patients while the patients were actively infected and followed the patients over time throughout the course of disease. Whole blood was collected in K2EDTA tubes by collaborating institutions according to the institutions' own protocols. For TCRbeta analysis, collaborators shipped samples as frozen whole blood, isolated PBMCs, or DNA extracted from either of those sample types. The germline V and J ends show losses of 5 bases and 4 bases respectively, and no gene match explains 7 bases of the junction. CDR1 SGHNT and CDR2 YYREEE were looked up in the germline V gene (reference sequence). From cysteine to phenylalanine, the CDR3 is 15 amino acids long. Solely the CDR3 DNA is kept, with 45 bases framed from the first base. Points the paper makes about the study in general: How much clinical and demographic metadata was included differed by source and by participant, and the metadata was provided uncurated.

TCRbeta CDR3 regions were amplified from genomic DNA by means of the immunoSEQ Assay, a bias-controlled multiplex PCR. Regarding the original processing steps: The number of nucleated cells in each sample was estimated from the amplification of reference gene primers within the assay. To quantify the absolute abundance of each unique TCRbeta CDR3 rearrangement, sequence reads were collapsed and filtered. For each sample, productive Simpson clonality was calculated by taking the square root of Simpson's diversity index across productive rearrangements. TCRdb retrieved this table from immuneACCESS and kept in-frame rearrangements only. Not all clones are present; in checked studies, unresolved V genes account for under half, and no reason is known for the remainder. The V and J calls and clone size were taken over from that table, and D and trimming were inferred from the DNA. This sample holds 250,000 to 350,000 clones; 84% were observed only once. The ten largest clones add up to around a sixth of the sample.

Concerning this clone: What this receptor recognizes is not known. Within one base of it there is no much larger clone, and no base qualities were kept.

The TCR was taken from a person between 65 and 80 years old with COVID-19, enrolled during active disease. The rearrangement joined TRBV5-4 to TRBJ1-3, with TRBD1 identical over 9 junction bases. The sequenced sample was peripheral blood. In nucleotide form, the sequence is TGTGCCAGCAGTCGGGACAGGGCCGGCGGAAACACCATATATTTT. Its protein product is CASSRDRAGGNTIYF.